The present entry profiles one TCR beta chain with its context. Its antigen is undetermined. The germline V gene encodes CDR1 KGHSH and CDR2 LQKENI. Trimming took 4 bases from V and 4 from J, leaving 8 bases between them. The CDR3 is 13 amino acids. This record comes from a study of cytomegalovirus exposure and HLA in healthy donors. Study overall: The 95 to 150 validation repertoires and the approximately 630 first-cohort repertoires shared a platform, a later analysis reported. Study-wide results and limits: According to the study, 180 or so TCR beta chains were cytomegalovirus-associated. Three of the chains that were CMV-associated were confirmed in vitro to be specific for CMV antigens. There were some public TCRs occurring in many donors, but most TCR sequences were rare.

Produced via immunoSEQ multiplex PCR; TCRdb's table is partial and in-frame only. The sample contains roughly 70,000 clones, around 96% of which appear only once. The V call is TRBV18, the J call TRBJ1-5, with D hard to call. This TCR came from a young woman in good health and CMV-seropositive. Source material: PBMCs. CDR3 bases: TGTGCCAGCTCACACAGAGATAATCAGCCCCAGCATTTT. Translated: CASSHRDNQPQHF.